This T cell receptor (beta chain) emerged from a study of control samples from healthy donors and cancer patients. The CDR3 runs to 17 residues. The germline gives CDR1 SGHNT, CDR2 YYREEE (reference sequence). The J segment lost 5 bases and the V segment lost 3 bases, leaving 4 bases of the junction unmatched. This clone was recorded once. The method was immunoSEQ multiplex PCR; TCRdb's version includes in-frame clones alone and lacks a portion of them. The sample has approximately 100,000 clones, roughly nine tenths seen once. The chain recombines TRBV5-4 with TRBJ2-2; the match to TRBD2 covers 16 bases. This receptor was obtained from a man between 25 and 39 years old in good health. The sequenced sample was blood. CDR3 coding DNA: TGTGCCAGCAGCTCGGGACTAGCGGGGGGGCAGACCGGGGAGCTGTTTTTT. This sequence encodes CASSSGLAGGQTGELFF.